This note documents a single T cell receptor (beta chain) sequence. Its matching antigen is unknown. A junction boundary mismatches the germline segment, possibly from a read error. The data were obtained in a study of blood T cells in healthy people across ages. Study-wide points: Those diversity estimates obtained from one million T cells were thought to be underestimates. Donors of long life had a larger count of naive CD4+ cells and greater diversity than aged donors. In older individuals, TCR beta diversity per million T cells was lower, falling roughly linearly with age.

Those donating, healthy Caucasian individuals from Russia, were aged roughly 6 to 95. Germline V gene sequence: CDR1 SGDLS, CDR2 YYNGEE. The CDR3 runs to 14 residues. Combining a sample-barcoded 5' primer with a J-beta primer mix, a second PCR ran for about 7 to 11 cycles. In TCRdb, the 5' RACE reads were re-called with MiXCR into one record per CDR3 protein. The repertoire holds around 1.5 million distinct CDR3 sequences, with approximately 32% as singletons. The TCR comes from a woman under 40 in good health. Source material: blood. This chain joins TRBV9 and TRBJ2-4, with 9 bases identical to TRBD2. The CDR3 is CASSPSGTAYEQCF. The CDR3 DNA is TGTGCCAGCAGTCCTAGCGGGACCGCCTACGAGCAGTGCTTC. Based on the CDR3 plus reference TRBV9 and TRBJ2-4, the full variable domain is DSGVTQTPKHLITATGQRVTLRCSPRSGDLSVYWYQQSLDQGLQFLIQYYNGEERAKGNILERFSAQQFPDLHSELNLSSLELGDSALYFCASSPSGTAYEQCFGAGTRLSVL.